The 21 T cell receptor beta chains below all came from one sample that was sequenced in a study of cytomegalovirus exposure and HLA in healthy donors. Amplification used 60 Vbeta primers and 13 Jbeta primers. Data came from immunoSEQ multiplex PCR; TCRdb stores just in-frame clones and leaves some out. The sample shows 130,000 or so clones, and roughly 2% sits with its ten largest clones. The sequencing input was PBMCs. The receptor set was obtained from a woman aged 60-75 years in good health and CMV-seronegative.

This chain joins TRBV28 and TRBJ1-2, with 10 positions matching TRBD1. The V segment lost 5 bases and the J segment 12 bases; nucleotides outside the gene matches: 12. This CDR3 has 14 residues. CDR1 MDHEN and CDR2 SYDVKM come from the germline V gene. The chain's CDR3 is CASSIAGTGALDTF. The CDR3 nucleotides read TGTGCCAGCAGTATCGCCGGGACAGGGGCGTTGGACACCTTC.

The chain combines TRBV18 with TRBJ2-7, with 14 bases aligning to TRBD2. J gave up 3 bases and V 8 bases, and 3 bases lay outside the gene matches. Germline-derived CDR1 and CDR2 are KGHSH and LQKENI. CDR3 length: 14 amino acids. The CDR3: CASAGTSGSYEQYF. The CDR3, as DNA: TGTGCCAGCGCCGGGACTAGCGGGAGCTACGAGCAGTACTTC.

The chain carries TRBV28 and TRBJ1-1; D gene uncertain. This CDR3 has 10 residues. Trimming took off 10 bases at V and 2 bases at J, with 5 bases between the two ends. Germline CDR1 and CDR2: MDHEN and SYDVKM. The CDR3 region is CATYNTEAFF. The DNA of the CDR3 is TGTGCCACCTATAACACTGAAGCTTTCTTT.

The chain has TRBV7-9 and TRBJ2-2; no clear D. CDR1 SEHNR and CDR2 FQNEAQ come from the germline V gene (reference sequence). Trimming left V 8 bases short and J 6 bases short, with 7 bases between. This CDR3 is 11 amino acids long. CDR3 nucleotide sequence: TGTGCCAGCTTCCGTGCCGGGGAGCTGTTTTTT. The encoded protein is CASFRAGELFF. The full variable domain, its missing parts supplied by reference TRBV7-9 and TRBJ2-2, is DTGVSQNPRHKITKRGQNVTFRCDPISEHNRLYWYRQTLGQGPEFLTYFQNEAQLEKSRLLSDRFSAERPKGSFSTLEIQRTEQGDSAMYLCASFRAGELFFGEGSRLTVL.

The chain joins TRBV6-4 to TRBJ2-2, with 7 nucleotides matching TRBD2. The V segment lost 0 bases and the J segment 7 bases; nucleotides outside the gene matches: 5. There are 15 residues in the CDR3. Looked up from germline, CDR1 is MRHNA and CDR2 is SNTAGT. The CDR3 is CASSDSGGGFGELFF. CDR3 DNA sequence: TGTGCCAGCAGTGACTCGGGGGGAGGGTTCGGGGAGCTGTTTTTT.

The rearrangement joins TRBV5-1 to TRBJ1-1; 7 bases are a match to TRBD1. With V trimmed by 5 bases and J by 4 bases, 8 bases remained unmatched. CDR3 length: 14 amino acids. The germline gives CDR1 SGHRS, CDR2 YFSETQ. CDR3 bases: TGCGCCAGCAGAACAGGGGACGAGGTCACTGAAGCTTTCTTT. It specifies CASRTGDEVTEAFF.

This chain connects TRBV9 to TRBJ2-1, with a weak D call TRBD2 (6 bases). The ends were cut back, 3 bases at V and 0 bases at J, with 10 bases in the middle. Germline CDR1 and CDR2: SGDLS and YYNGEE. The CDR3 loop spans 15 amino acids. The CDR3 region is CASSGGSGSYNEQFF. In nucleotides, the CDR3 is TGTGCCAGCAGCGGCGGTAGCGGCTCCTACAATGAGCAGTTCTTC.

The chain is built from TRBV7-8 and TRBJ2-7; perhaps TRBD2 as D (7 bases). CDR3 size: 13 residues. The germline V gene has CDR1 SGHVS and CDR2 FQNEAQ. V was shortened by 5 bases and J by 4 bases, with 12 bases between the two germline ends. The CDR3, as DNA: TGTGCCAGCAGCCCAGGGGAGGGGTACGAGCAGTACTTC. It encodes CASSPGEGYEQYF.

V is TRBV9 and J is TRBJ1-3; 8 bases align to TRBD1. The germline V gene has CDR1 SGDLS and CDR2 YYNGEE. CDR3 length equals 17 residues. Germline trimming cut 0 bases from V and 3 bases from J; bases unmatched to any gene: 8. CDR3 bases: TGTGCCAGCAGCGTAGCATCTCAGGGGGCGCTTGGAAACACCATATATTTT. As protein: CASSVASQGALGNTIYF.

V is TRBV11-1 and J is TRBJ1-6; tentative D call: TRBD1 (5 bases). CDR3 size: 14 residues. The V end was cut by 1 base, the J end by 10 bases, with 11 bases between. The germline gives CDR1 SGHAT, CDR2 FQDESV (reference sequence). The DNA of the CDR3 is TGTGCCAGCAGCTTAGGGGGCTTTGGGTCACCCCTCCACTTT. It yields the protein CASSLGGFGSPLHF.

The gene calls are TRBV18 and TRBJ1-2; D gene uncertain. Germline V gene data show CDR1 as KGHSH and CDR2 as LQKENI. V lost 3 bases and J 8 bases, leaving 13 bases between the germline ends. This CDR3 has 13 amino acids. The CDR3 nucleotides read TGTGCCAGCTCACCCAAGAGGGTACAGGGCTACACCTTC. Protein sequence: CASSPKRVQGYTF.

The rearrangement uses TRBV11-2 and TRBJ2-1; D possibly corresponds to TRBD2 (6 bases). The CDR3 contains 16 residues. The V gene lost 3 bases and the J gene lost 6 bases, with 18 bases spanning the gap. Germline CDR1 SGHAT, CDR2 FQNNGV. CDR3 nucleotide sequence: TGTGCCAGCAGCTTGCAGGCAGGAGGGGTGTTCAATGAGCAGTTCTTC. It codes for CASSLQAGGVFNEQFF.

J is TRBJ1-2 and V is TRBV18; 12 bases align to TRBD1. Trimming took 5 bases from V and 1 from J; bases not matched to a gene: 11. The germline gives CDR1 KGHSH, CDR2 LQKENI. The CDR3 is 18 amino acids. The CDR3 protein is CASSTSGTGGRDNYGYTF. The DNA of the CDR3 is TGTGCCAGCTCAACTTCCGGGACAGGGGGCCGGGATAACTATGGCTACACCTTC.

The chain links TRBV5-1 to TRBJ1-2; possibly TRBD1 for D (5 bases). Trimming took 3 bases from V and 7 from J, leaving 16 bases between them. Germline V gene sequence: CDR1 SGHRS, CDR2 YFSETQ. The CDR3 contains 14 residues. This CDR3 is CASSYGRDSGGYTF. The CDR3 bases are TGCGCCAGCAGCTACGGCAGGGATAGTGGTGGCTACACCTTC.

The chain uses TRBV19 and TRBJ2-7; 8 bases agree with TRBD1. This CDR3 has 13 amino acids. From germline, CDR1 is LNHDA and CDR2 SQIVND (reference sequence). The V segment lost 5 bases and the J segment 5 bases; nucleotides outside the gene matches: 5. Here the CDR3 reads CASSRRGPHEQYF. CDR3 sequence (DNA): TGTGCCAGTAGTCGCAGGGGGCCCCACGAGCAGTACTTC.

J is TRBJ2-7 and V is TRBV5-6; 10 nucleotides match TRBD2. The junction had 9 bases not matched to a gene; V was cut back by 3 bases and J by 6 bases. Per germline, CDR1 SGHDT and CDR2 YYEEEE. The CDR3 is 15 residues long. CDR3 in amino acids: CASSSWERLAGEQYF. CDR3 sequence (DNA): TGTGCCAGCAGCTCTTGGGAAAGACTAGCGGGCGAGCAGTACTTC.

The chain combines TRBV6-5 with TRBJ1-2; D not resolved. V lost 4 bases and J 5 bases, leaving 17 bases between the germline ends. The CDR3 covers 15 residues. The germline CDR1 and CDR2 sequences are MNHEY and SVGAGI. The CDR3 reads CASSSLDGVKYGYTF. CDR3 DNA sequence: TGTGCCAGCAGTTCCCTCGACGGGGTCAAATATGGCTACACCTTC.

The V call is TRBV29-1, the J call TRBJ2-5, with 8 bases matching TRBD1. The J call may be faulty, since TRBJ2-7 better matches the DNA end. This CDR3 is built from 15 residues. Germline CDR1 SQVTM, CDR2 ANQGSEA. The CDR3 DNA reads as TGCAGCGTGGGACCGACAGGGGCCGTAACCTACGAGCAGTACTTC. This codes for CSVGPTGAVTYEQYF.

The genes are TRBV11-2 and TRBJ2-7, with TRBD1 matching over 11 bases. Germline CDR1 and CDR2: SGHAT and FQNNGV. V trimming: 4 bases; J trimming: 2 bases; junction bases outside the gene matches: 7. The CDR3 is made up of 16 amino acids. The CDR3 DNA reads as TGTGCCAGCAGCTGGGCCGGGACAGGGGGAACCTACGAGCAGTACTTC. This translates into CASSWAGTGGTYEQYF.

Of note for this clone: Mismatch with germline at one junction end may stem from a read error. V and J are TRBV4-2 and TRBJ1-5; the D is unclear. The germline gives CDR1 LGHNA, CDR2 YNFKEQ. This CDR3 is 14 amino acids long. The CDR3 DNA reads as TGTGCCAGCAGCCAAGATGGTAGCGATCAGCCCCAGCATTTT. It encodes CASSQDGSDQPQHF.

The chain recombines TRBV18 with TRBJ2-2, with 7 nucleotides matching TRBD1. J gave up 5 bases and V 8 bases, and 5 bases lay outside the gene matches. The CDR3 totals 13 residues. CDR1 is KGHSH, CDR2 LQKENI, per germline. The CDR3 coding sequence is TGTGCCAGCCGAGCGGACAGGACCGGGGAGCTGTTTTTT. Translating gives CASRADRTGELFF.